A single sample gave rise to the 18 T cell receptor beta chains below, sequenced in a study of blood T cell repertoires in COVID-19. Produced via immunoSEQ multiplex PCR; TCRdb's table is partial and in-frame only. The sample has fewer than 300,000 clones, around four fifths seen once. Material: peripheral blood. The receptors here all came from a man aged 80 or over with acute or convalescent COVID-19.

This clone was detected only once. As DNA, the CDR3 is TGCGCCAGCAGCTTGGCCGGACAGCCCTCCGAAGCTTTCTTT. Translated: CASSLAGQPSEAFF. The J gene is TRBJ1-1, the V gene TRBV5-1, with D perhaps TRBD1 (6 bases). V was pared by 0 bases and J by 8 bases, with 14 bases between. The CDR3 totals 14 residues. Germline V gene lookup returns CDR1 SGHRS and CDR2 YFSETQ.

The CDR3 region is CASSRGGQNNYEQYF. CDR3 coding DNA: TGTGCCAGCAGCCGTGGGGGCCAGAACAACTACGAGCAGTACTTC. The chain couples TRBV5-6 to TRBJ2-7, with a weak D call TRBD1 (6 bases). This CDR3 has 15 amino acids. The ends were cut back, 4 bases at V and 3 bases at J, with 17 bases in the middle. CDR1 and CDR2 from the germline V gene are SGHDT and YYEEEE.

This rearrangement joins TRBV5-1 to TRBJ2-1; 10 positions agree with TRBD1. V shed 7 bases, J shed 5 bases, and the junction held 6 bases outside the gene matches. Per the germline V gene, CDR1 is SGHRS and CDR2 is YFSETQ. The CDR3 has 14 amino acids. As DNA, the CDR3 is TGCGCCAGCGGACGACAGGGGGCGGACAATGAGCAGTTCTTC. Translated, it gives CASGRQGADNEQFF.

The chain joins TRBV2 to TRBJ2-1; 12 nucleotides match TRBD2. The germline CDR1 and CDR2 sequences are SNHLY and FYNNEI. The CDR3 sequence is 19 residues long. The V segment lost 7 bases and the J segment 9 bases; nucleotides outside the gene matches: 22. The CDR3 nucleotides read TGTGCCAGCACCCCTGTAAGGCTAGCGGGGGGGTTGTCGGTGGGTGAGCAGTTCTTC. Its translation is CASTPVRLAGGLSVGEQFF.

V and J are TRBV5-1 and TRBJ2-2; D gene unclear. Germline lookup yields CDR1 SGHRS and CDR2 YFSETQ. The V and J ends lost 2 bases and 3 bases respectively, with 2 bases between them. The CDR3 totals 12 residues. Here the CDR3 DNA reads TGCGCCAGCAGCTTCGACACCGGGGAGCTGTTTTTT. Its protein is CASSFDTGELFF.

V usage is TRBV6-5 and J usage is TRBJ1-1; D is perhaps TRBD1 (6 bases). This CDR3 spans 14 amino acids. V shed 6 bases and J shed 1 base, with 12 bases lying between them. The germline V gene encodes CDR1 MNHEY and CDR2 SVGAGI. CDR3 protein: CASRITGPNTEAFF. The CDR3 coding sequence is TGTGCCAGCAGGATAACAGGGCCGAACACTGAAGCTTTCTTT.

Written as DNA, the CDR3 is TGTGCCAGTAGTCTGCTAGCGACCAGCACAGATACGCAGTATTTT. Translation gives CASSLLATSTDTQYF. This chain links TRBV19 with TRBJ2-3, with D tentatively TRBD2 (6 bases). This CDR3 has 15 amino acids. The germline gives CDR1 LNHDA, CDR2 SQIVND (reference sequence). V lost 5 bases, J lost 0 bases, and 12 bases lay in between.

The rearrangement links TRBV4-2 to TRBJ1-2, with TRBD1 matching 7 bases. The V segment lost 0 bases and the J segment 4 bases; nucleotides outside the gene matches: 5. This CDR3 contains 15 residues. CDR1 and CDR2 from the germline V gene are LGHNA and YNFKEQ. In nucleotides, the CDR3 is TGTGCCAGCAGCCAAGAAACCGGGACAGCCTATGGCTACACCTTC. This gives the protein CASSQETGTAYGYTF.

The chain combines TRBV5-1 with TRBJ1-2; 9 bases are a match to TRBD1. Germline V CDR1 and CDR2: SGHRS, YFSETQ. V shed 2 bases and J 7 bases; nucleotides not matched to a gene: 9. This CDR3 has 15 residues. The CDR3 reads CASSFGDRDLSGYTF. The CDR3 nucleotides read TGCGCCAGCAGCTTTGGGGACAGGGATCTAAGTGGCTACACCTTC.

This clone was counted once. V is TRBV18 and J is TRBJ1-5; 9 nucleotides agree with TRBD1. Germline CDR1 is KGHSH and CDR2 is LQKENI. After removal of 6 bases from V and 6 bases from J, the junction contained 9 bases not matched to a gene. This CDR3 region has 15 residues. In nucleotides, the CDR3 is TGTGCCAGCTCTCGGACAGGGGATTACCCTCAGCCCCAGCATTTT. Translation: CASSRTGDYPQPQHF.

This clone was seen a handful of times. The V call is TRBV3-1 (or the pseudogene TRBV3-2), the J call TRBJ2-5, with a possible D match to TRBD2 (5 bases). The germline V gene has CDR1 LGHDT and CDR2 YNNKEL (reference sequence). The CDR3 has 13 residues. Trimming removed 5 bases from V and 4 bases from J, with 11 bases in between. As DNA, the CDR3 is TGTGCCAGCAGCTCCCTAGCAACAGAGACCCAGTACTTC. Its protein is CASSSLATETQYF.

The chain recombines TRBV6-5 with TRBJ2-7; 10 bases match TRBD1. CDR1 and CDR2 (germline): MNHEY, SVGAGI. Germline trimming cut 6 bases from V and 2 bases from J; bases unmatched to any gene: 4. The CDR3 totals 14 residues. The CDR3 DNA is TGTGCCAGCAGCCCGACAGGGGGCACCTACGAGCAGTACTTC. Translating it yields CASSPTGGTYEQYF.

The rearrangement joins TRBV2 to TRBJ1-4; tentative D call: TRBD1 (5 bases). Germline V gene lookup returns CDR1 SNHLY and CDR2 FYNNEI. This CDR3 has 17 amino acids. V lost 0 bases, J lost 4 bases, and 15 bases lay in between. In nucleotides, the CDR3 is TGTGCCAGCAGTGAAGCGCTTCGGGAGGGGATTAATGAAAAACTGTTTTTT. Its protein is CASSEALREGINEKLFF.

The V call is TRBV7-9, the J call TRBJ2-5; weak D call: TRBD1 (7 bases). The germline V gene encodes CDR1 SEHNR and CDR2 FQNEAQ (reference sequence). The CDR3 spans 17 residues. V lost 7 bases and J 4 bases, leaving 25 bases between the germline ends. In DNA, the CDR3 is TGTGCCAGCACGCTCCCGGGCGGTGGAGGGGGCTCAGAGACCCAGTACTTC. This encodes CASTLPGGGGGSETQYF.

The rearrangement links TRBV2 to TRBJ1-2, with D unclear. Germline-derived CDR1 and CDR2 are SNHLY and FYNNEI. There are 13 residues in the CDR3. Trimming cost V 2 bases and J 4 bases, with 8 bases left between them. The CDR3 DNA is TGTGCCAGCAGTGAACGGTCCCCCTATGGCTACACCTTC. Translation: CASSERSPYGYTF. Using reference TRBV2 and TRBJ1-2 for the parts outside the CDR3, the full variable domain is EPEVTQTPSHQVTQMGQEVILRCVPISNHLYFYWYRQILGQKVEFLVSFYNNEISEKSEIFDDQFSVERPDGSNFTLKIRSTKLEDSAMYFCASSERSPYGYTFGSGTRLTVV.

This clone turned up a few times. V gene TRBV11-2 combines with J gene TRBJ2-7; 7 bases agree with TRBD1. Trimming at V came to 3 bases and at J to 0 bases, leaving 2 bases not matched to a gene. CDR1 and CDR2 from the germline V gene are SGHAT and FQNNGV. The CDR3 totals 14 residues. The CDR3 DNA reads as TGTGCCAGCAGCTTCGCAGGGGGCTCCTACGAGCAGTACTTC. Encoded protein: CASSFAGGSYEQYF.

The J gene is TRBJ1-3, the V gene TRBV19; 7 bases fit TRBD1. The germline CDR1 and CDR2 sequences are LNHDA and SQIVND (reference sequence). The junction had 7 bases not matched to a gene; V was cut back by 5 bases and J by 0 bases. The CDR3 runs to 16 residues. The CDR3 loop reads CASSGTVWSSGNTIYF. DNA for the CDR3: TGTGCCAGTAGTGGGACAGTCTGGAGCTCTGGAAACACCATATATTTT.

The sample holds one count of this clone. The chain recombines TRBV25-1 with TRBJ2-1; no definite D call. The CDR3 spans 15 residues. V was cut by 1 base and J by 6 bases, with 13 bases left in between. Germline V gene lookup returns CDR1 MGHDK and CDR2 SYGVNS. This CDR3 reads CASSEFPVLSNEQFF. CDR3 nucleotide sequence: TGTGCCAGCAGTGAATTTCCGGTTTTAAGCAATGAGCAGTTCTTC. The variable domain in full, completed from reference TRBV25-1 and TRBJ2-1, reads EADIYQTPRYLVIGTGKKITLECSQTMGHDKMYWYQQDPGMELHLIHYSYGVNSTEKGDLSSESTVSRIRTEHFPLTLESARPSHTSQYLCASSEFPVLSNEQFFGPGTRLTVL.